A selection of T cell receptor beta chains follows, all from one sample in a study of shared clonotypes between healthy human individuals. Libraries were prepared by immunoSEQ multiplex PCR; TCRdb keeps only in-frame clonotypes and omits some of them. The data hold about 480,000 clones, with around 79% observed a single time. The specimen sequenced was PBMCs. The receptors shown here come from a woman between 40 and 50 years old in good health. Some clones in this sample may be carry-over from other donors' samples. Both conserved end residues are part of each CDR3.

j_gene: TRBJ2-7; v_gene: TRBV9; CDR3aa: CASSERDRGTPQYF
j_gene: TRBJ1-2; v_gene: TRBV30; CDR3aa: CAWSVPVYGYTF
j_gene: TRBJ2-1; v_gene: TRBV6-6; CDR3aa: CASSYPTSGEQFF
j_gene: TRBJ1-1; v_gene: TRBV18; CDR3aa: CASSPLQGLNTEAFF
j_gene: TRBJ2-7; v_gene: TRBV14; CDR3aa: CASSQDLDTPFDF
j_gene: TRBJ2-2; v_gene: TRBV30; CDR3aa: CAWSVLSGRVGGELFF
j_gene: TRBJ2-1; v_gene: TRBV29-1; CDR3aa: CSVGTSGTGFDEQFF
j_gene: TRBJ1-1; v_gene: TRBV9; CDR3aa: CASSGSDGSEAFF
j_gene: TRBJ1-1; v_gene: TRBV28; CDR3aa: CASRGVMNTEAFF
j_gene: TRBJ2-1; v_gene: TRBV7-9; CDR3aa: CASSLDRNEQFF
j_gene: TRBJ2-7; v_gene: TRBV9; CDR3aa: CASSEQGGSYEQYF
j_gene: TRBJ1-5; v_gene: TRBV28; CDR3aa: CASSLGGVGNQPQHF
j_gene: TRBJ2-5; v_gene: TRBV6-6; CDR3aa: CASKGGGQETQYF
j_gene: TRBJ2-1; v_gene: TRBV19; CDR3aa: CASSMREGPTGSLYNEQFF
j_gene: TRBJ1-6; v_gene: TRBV6-1; CDR3aa: CASRRQGSPLHF
j_gene: TRBJ2-1; v_gene: TRBV11-2; CDR3aa: CASSSGLAGDRQFF
j_gene: TRBJ2-7; v_gene: TRBV27; CDR3aa: CASSERPGGYEQYF